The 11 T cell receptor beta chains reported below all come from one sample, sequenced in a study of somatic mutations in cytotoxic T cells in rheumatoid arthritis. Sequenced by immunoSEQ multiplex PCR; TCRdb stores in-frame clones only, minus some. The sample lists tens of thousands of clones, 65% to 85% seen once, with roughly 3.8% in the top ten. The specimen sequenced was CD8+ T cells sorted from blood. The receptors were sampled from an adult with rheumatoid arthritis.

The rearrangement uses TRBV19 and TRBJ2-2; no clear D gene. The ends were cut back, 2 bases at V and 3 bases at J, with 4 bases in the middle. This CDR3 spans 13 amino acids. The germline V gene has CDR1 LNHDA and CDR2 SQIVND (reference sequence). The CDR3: CASSIPHTGELFF. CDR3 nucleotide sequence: TGTGCCAGTAGTATACCTCACACCGGGGAGCTGTTTTTT.

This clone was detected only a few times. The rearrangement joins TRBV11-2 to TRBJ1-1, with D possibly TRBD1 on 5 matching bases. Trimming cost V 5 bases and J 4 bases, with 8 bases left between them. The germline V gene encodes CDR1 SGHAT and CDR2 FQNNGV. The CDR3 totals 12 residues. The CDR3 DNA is TGTGCCAGCAGCACGGGGGTCACTGAAGCTTTCTTT. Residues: CASSTGVTEAFF.

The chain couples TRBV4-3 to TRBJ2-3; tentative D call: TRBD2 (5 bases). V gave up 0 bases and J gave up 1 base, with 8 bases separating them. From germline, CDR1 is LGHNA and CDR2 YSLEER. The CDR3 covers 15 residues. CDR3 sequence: CASSQDPGGTDTQYF. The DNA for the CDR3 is TGCGCCAGCAGCCAAGATCCCGGGGGCACAGATACGCAGTATTTT.

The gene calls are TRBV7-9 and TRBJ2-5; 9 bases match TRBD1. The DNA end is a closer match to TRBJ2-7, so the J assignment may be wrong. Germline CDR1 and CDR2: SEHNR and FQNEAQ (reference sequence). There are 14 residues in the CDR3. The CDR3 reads CASSLAGTGIEQYF. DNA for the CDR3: TGTGCCAGCAGCTTAGCAGGGACAGGGATCGAGCAGTACTTC.

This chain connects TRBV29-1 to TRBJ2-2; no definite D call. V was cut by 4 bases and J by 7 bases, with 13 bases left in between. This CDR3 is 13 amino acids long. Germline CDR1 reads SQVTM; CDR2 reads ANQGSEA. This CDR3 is CSVVRTAGGELFF. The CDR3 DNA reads TGCAGCGTTGTTCGTACGGCTGGCGGGGAGCTGTTTTTT.

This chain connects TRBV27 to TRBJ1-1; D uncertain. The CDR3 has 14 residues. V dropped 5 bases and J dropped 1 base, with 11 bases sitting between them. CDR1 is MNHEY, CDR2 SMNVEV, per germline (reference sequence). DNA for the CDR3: TGTGCCAGCAGTCCTCTCCTCTGGAACACTGAAGCTTTCTTT. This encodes CASSPLLWNTEAFF.

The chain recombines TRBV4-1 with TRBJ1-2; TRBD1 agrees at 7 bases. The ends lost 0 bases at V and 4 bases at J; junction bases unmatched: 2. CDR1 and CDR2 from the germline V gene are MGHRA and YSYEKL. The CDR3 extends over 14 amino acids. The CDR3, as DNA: TGCGCCAGCAGCCAAGAGACAGGGTTCTATGGCTACACCTTC. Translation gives CASSQETGFYGYTF.

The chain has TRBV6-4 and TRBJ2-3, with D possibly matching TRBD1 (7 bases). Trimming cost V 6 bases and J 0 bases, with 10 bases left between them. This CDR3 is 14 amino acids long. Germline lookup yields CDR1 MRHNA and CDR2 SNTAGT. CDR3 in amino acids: CASSQGGSTDTQYF. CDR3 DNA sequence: TGTGCCAGCAGCCAGGGGGGTAGCACAGATACGCAGTATTTT.

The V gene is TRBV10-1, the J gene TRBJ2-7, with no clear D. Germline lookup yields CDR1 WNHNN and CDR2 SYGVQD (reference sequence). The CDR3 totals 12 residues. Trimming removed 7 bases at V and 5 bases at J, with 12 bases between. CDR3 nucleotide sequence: TGCGCCAGCAATAGTTTTGATCACGAGCAGTACTTC. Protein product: CASNSFDHEQYF.

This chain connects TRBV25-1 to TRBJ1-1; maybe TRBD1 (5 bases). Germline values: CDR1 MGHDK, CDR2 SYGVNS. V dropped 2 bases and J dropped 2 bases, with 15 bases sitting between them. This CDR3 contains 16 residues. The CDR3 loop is CASSEVGTGPNTEAFF. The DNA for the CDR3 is TGTGCCAGCAGTGAAGTTGGAACGGGACCCAACACTGAAGCTTTCTTT.

This CDR3 reads CASSEGDRASGYEQYF. As DNA, the CDR3 is TGTGCCAGCAGTGAGGGCGACAGGGCGAGCGGGTACGAGCAGTACTTC. V usage is TRBV6-1 and J usage is TRBJ2-7, with a weak D call TRBD1 (7 bases). Trimming removed 3 bases at V and 4 bases at J, with 19 bases between. This CDR3 region has 16 residues. Germline-derived CDR1 and CDR2 are MNHNS and SASEGT.